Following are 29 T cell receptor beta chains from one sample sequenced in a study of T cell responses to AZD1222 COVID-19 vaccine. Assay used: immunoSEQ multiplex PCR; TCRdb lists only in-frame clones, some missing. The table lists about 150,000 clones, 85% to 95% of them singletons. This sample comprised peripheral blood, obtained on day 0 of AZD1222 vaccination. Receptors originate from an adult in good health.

Here the CDR3 reads CASSSRGDQGLPEAFF. In DNA, the CDR3 is TGTGCCAGCAGCTCGAGGGGCGATCAGGGGCTCCCTGAAGCTTTCTTT. This chain connects TRBV7-9 to TRBJ1-1; D perhaps matches TRBD1 (6 bases). The germline V gene has CDR1 SEHNR and CDR2 FQNEAQ (reference sequence). This CDR3 is 16 amino acids long. Trimming left V 4 bases short and J 6 bases short, with 21 bases between.

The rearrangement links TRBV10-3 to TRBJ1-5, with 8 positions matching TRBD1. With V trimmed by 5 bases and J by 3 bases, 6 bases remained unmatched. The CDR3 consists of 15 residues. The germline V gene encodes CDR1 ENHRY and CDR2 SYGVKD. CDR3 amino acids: CAISQRTGNNQPQHF. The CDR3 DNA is TGTGCCATCAGTCAACGGACAGGGAACAATCAGCCCCAGCATTTT.

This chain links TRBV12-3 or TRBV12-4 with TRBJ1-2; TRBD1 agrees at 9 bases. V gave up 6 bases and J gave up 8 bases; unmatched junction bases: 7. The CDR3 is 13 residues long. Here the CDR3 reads CASRSQGARGYTF. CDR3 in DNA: TGTGCCAGCAGATCACAGGGGGCGCGAGGCTACACCTTC.

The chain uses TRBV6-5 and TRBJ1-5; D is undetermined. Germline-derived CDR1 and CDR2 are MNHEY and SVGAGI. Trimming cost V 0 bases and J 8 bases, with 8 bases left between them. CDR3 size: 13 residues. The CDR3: CASSYSWREPQHF. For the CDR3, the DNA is TGTGCCAGCAGTTACTCGTGGAGGGAGCCCCAGCATTTT.

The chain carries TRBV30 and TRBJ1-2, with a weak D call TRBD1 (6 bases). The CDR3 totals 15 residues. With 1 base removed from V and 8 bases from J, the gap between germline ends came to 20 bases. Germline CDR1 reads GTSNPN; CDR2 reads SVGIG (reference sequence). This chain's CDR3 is CAWSASFPGAGGYTF. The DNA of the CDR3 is TGTGCCTGGAGTGCCTCATTTCCGGGGGCGGGGGGCTACACCTTC. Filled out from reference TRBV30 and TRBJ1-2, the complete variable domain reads SQTIHQWPATLVQPVGSPLSLECTVEGTSNPNLYWYRQAAGRGLQLLFYSVGIGQISSEVPQNLSASRPQDRQFILSSKKLLLSDSGFYLCAWSASFPGAGGYTFGSGTRLTVV.

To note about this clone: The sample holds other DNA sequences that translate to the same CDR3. The CDR3 here is CATSDRTEETQYF. The CDR3 coding sequence is TGTGCCACCAGTGATAGAACCGAAGAGACCCAGTACTTC. The V gene is TRBV24-1, the J gene TRBJ2-5; D not certain. V shed 3 bases and J shed 3 bases, with 7 bases lying between them. The CDR3 extends over 13 amino acids. Germline CDR1 and CDR2: KGHDR and SFDVKD.

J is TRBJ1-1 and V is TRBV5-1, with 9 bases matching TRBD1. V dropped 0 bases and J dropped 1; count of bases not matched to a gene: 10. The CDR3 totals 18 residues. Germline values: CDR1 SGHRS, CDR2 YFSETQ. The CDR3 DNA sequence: TGCGCCAGCAGCTTGGTTATACAGGGGGCGGGGAAGAACACTGAAGCTTTCTTT. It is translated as CASSLVIQGAGKNTEAFF.

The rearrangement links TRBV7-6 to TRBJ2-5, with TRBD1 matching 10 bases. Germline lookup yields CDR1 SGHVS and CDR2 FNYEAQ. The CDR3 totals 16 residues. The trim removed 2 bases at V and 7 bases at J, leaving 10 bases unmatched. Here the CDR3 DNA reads TGTGCCAGCAGCTTATCTGTGACAGGGGGCGGTGGGACCCAGTACTTC. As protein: CASSLSVTGGGGTQYF.

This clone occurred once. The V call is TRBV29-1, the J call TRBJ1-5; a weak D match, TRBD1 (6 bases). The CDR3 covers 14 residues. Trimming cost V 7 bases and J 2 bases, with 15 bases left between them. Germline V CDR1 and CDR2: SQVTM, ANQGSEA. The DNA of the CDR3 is TGCAGCGCCGCGGGATCAGGGGGCAATCAGCCCCAGCATTTT. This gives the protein CSAAGSGGNQPQHF. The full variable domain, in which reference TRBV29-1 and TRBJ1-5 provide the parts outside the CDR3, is SAVISQKPSRDICQRGTSLTIQCQVDSQVTMMFWYRQQPGQSLTLIATANQGSEATYESGFVIDKFPISRPNLTFSTLTVSNMSPEDSSIYLCSAAGSGGNQPQHFGDGTRLSIL.

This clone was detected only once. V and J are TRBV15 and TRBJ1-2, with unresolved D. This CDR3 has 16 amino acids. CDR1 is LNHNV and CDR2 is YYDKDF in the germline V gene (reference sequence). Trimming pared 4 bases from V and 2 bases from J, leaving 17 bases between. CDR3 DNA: TGTGCCACCAGCACTCGGACCGGACCTTCCAACTATGGCTACACCTTC. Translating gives CATSTRTGPSNYGYTF.

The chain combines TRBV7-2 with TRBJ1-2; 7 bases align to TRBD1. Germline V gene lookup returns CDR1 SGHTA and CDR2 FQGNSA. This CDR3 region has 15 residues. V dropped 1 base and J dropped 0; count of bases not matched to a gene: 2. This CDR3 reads CASSLGDRPNYGYTF. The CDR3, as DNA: TGTGCCAGCAGCTTAGGGGACAGACCTAACTATGGCTACACCTTC.

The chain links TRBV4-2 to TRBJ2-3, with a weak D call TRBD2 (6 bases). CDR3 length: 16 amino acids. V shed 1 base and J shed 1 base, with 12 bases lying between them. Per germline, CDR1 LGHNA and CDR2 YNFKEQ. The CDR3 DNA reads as TGTGCCAGCAGCCAAGTCCTAGCGCAGGGCACAGATACGCAGTATTTT. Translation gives CASSQVLAQGTDTQYF.

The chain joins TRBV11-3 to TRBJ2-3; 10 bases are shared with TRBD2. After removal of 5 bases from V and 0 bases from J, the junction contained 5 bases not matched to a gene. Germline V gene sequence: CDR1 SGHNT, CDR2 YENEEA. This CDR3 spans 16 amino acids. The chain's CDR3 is CASSPQRGGSTDTQYF. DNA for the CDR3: TGTGCCAGCAGCCCGCAGCGGGGGGGGAGCACAGATACGCAGTATTTT. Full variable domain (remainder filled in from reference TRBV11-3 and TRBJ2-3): EAGVVQSPRYKIIEKKQPVAFWCNPISGHNTLYWYLQNLGQGPELLIRYENEEAVDDSQLPKDRFSAERLKGVDSTLKIQPAELGDSAVYLCASSPQRGGSTDTQYFGPGTRLTVL.

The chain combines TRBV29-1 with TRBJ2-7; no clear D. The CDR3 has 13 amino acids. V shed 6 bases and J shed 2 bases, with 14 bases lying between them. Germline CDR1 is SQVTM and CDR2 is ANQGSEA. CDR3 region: CSVVWGMTYEQYF. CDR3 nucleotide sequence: TGCAGCGTCGTTTGGGGAATGACCTACGAGCAGTACTTC.

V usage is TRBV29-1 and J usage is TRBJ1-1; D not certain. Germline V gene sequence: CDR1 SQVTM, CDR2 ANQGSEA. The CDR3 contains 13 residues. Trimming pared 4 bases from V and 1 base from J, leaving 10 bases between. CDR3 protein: CSVAGHGNTEAFF. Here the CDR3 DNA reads TGCAGCGTTGCGGGCCACGGGAACACTGAAGCTTTCTTT.

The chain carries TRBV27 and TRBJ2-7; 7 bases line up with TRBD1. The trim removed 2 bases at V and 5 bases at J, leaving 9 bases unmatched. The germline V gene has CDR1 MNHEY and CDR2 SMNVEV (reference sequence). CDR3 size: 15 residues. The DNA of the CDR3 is TGTGCCAGCAGTTTACAGGGGGTAGGTGTCGACGAGCAGTACTTC. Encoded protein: CASSLQGVGVDEQYF.

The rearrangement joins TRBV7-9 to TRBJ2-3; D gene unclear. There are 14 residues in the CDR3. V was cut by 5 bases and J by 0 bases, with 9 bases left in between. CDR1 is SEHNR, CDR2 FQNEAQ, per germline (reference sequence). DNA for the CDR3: TGTGCCAGCAGCGCCCGGGCTAGCACAGATACGCAGTATTTT. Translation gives CASSARASTDTQYF. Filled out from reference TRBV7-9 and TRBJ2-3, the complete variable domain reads DTGVSQNPRHKITKRGQNVTFRCDPISEHNRLYWYRQTLGQGPEFLTYFQNEAQLEKSRLLSDRFSAERPKGSFSTLEIQRTEQGDSAMYLCASSARASTDTQYFGPGTRLTVL.

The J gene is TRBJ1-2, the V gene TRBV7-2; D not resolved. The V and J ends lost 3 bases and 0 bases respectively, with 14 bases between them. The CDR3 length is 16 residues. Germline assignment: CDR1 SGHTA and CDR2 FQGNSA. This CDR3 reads CASSFPWTVANYGYTF. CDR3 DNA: TGTGCCAGCAGCTTCCCCTGGACCGTAGCTAACTATGGCTACACCTTC.

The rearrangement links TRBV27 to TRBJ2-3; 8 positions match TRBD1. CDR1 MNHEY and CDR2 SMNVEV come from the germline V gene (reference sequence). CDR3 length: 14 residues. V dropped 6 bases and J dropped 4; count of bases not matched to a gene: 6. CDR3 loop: CASSIQGAADTQYF. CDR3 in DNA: TGTGCCAGCAGCATCCAGGGGGCTGCAGATACGCAGTATTTT.

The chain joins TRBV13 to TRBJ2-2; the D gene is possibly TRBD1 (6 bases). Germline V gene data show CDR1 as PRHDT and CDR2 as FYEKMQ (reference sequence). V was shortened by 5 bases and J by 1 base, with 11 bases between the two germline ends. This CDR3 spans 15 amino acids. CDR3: CASSPGQMNTGELFF. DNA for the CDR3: TGTGCCAGCAGCCCCGGACAGATGAACACCGGGGAGCTGTTTTTT.

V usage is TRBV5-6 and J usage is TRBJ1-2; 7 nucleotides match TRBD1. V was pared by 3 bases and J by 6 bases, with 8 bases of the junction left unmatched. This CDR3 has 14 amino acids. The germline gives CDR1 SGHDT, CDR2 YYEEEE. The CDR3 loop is CASSSLQGRDGYTF. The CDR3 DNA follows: TGTGCCAGCAGCTCTCTACAGGGGCGGGATGGCTACACCTTC. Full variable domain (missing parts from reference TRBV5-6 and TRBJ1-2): DAGVTQSPTHLIKTRGQQVTLRCSPKSGHDTVSWYQQALGQGPQFIFQYYEEEERQRGNFPDRFSGHQFPNYSSELNVNALLLGDSALYLCASSSLQGRDGYTFGSGTRLTVV.

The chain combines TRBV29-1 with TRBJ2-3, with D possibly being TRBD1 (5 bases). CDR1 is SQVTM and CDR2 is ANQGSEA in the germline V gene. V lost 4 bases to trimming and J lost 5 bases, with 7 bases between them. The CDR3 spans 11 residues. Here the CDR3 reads CSVGGGDTQYF. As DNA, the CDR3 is TGCAGCGTTGGGGGCGGAGATACGCAGTATTTT.

The CDR3 nucleotides read TGTGCCAGCAGCTGGGGGCTAAATCAGCCCCAGCATTTT. Protein product: CASSWGLNQPQHF. The chain joins TRBV11-1 to TRBJ1-5; possibly TRBD1 for D (6 bases). Germline V gene sequence: CDR1 SGHAT, CDR2 FQDESV (reference sequence). The length of the CDR3 is 13 residues. V shed 4 bases and J shed 4 bases, with 8 bases lying between them.

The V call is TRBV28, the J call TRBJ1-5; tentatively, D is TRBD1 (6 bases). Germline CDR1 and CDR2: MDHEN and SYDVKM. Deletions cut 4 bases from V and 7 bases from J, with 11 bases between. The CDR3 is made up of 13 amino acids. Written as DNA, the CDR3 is TGTGCCAGCAGTTCGCTACAGGGACAGCCCCAGCATTTT. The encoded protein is CASSSLQGQPQHF.

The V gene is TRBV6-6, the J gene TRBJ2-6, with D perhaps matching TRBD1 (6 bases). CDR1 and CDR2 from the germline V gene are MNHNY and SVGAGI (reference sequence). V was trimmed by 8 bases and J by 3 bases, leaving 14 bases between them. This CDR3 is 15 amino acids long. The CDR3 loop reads CASLERTDGANVLTF. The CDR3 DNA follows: TGTGCCAGCCTTGAAAGGACAGATGGGGCCAACGTCCTGACTTTC.

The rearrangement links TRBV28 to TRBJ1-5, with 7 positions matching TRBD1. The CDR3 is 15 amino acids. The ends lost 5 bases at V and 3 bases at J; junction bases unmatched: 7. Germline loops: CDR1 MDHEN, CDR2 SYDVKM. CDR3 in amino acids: CASSPRQGLNQPQHF. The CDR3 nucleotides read TGTGCCAGCAGTCCGAGACAGGGACTCAATCAGCCCCAGCATTTT.

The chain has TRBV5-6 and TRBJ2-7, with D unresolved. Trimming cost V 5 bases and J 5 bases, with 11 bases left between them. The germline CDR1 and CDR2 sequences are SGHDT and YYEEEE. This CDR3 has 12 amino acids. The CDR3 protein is CASSLTLHEQYF. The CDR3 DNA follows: TGTGCCAGCAGTCTAACCTTGCACGAGCAGTACTTC.

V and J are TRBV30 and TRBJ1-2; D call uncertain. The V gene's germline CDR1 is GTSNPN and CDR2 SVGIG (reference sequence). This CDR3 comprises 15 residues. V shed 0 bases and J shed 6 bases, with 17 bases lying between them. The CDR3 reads CAWSVWSADLDGYTF. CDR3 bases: TGTGCCTGGAGTGTATGGTCAGCCGACCTAGATGGCTACACCTTC.

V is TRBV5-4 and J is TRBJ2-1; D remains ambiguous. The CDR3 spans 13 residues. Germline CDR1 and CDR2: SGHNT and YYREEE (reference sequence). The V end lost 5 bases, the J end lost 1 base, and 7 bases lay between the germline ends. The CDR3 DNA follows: TGTGCCAGCAGTCCCGGGTCCTACAATGAGCAGTTCTTC. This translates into CASSPGSYNEQFF.